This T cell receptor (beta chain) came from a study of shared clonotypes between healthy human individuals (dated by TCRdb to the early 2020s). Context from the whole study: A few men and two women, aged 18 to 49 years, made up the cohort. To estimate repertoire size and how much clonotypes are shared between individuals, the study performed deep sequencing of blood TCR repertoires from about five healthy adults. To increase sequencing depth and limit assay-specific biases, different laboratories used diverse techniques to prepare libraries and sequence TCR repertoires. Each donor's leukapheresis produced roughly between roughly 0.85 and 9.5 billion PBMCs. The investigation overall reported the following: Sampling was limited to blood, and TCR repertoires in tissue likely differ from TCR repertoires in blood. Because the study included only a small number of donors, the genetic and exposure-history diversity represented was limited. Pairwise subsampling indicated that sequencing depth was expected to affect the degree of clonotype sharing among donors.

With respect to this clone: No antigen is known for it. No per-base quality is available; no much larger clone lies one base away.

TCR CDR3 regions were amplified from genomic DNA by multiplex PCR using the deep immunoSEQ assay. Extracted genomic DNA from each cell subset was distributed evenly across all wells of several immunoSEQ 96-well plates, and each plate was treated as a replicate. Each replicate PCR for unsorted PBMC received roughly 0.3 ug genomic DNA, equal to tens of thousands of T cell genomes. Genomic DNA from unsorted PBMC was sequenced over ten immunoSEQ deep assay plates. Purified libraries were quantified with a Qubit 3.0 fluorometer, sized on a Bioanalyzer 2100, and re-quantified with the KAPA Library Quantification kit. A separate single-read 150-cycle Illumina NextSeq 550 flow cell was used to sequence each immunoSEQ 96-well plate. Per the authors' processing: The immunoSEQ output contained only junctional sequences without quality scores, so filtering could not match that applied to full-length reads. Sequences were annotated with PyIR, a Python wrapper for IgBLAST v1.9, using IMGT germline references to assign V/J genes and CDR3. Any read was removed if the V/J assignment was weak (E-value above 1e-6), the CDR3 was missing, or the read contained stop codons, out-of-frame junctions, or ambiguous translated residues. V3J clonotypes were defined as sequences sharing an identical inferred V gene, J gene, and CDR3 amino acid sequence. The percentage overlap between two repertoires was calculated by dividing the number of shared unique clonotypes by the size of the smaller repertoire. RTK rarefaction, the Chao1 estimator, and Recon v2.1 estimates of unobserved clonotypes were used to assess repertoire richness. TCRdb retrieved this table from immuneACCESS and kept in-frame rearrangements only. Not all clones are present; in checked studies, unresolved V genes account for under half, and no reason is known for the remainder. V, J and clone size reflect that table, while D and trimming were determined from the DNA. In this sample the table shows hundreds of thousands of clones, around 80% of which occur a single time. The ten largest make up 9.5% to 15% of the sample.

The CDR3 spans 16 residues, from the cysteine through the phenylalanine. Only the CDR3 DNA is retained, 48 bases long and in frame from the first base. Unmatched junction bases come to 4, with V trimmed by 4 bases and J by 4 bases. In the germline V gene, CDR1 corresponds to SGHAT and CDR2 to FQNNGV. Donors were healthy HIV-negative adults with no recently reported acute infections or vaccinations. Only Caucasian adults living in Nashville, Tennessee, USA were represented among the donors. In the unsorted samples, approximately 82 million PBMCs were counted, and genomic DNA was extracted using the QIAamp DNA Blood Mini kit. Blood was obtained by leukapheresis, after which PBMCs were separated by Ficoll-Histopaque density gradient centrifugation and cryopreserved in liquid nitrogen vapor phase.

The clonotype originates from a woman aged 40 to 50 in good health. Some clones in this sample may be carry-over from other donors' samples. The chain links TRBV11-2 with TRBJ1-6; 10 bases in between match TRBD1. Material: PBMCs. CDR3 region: CASSSMDRGYNSPLHF. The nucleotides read TGTGCCAGCAGCTCGATGGACAGGGGGTATAATTCACCCCTCCACTTT.